Listed below are T cell receptor beta chains from one sample, sequenced in a study of CD8 T cells in ankylosing spondylitis. MiXCR, applied by TCRdb to the 5' RACE reads, yields one record per CDR3 protein. The table lists about 190,000 distinct CDR3 sequences, about an eighth of them singletons. Sequencing used blood, either unsorted or a sorted T cell fraction (not recorded which). These TCRs come from a female donor with ankylosing spondylitis or in good health (not recorded which). Each CDR3 is given with its conserved first and last residue. Fields, in order: J gene, V gene, CDR3 protein.

TRBJ2-1	TRBV20-1	CSAPEAGPYNEQFF
TRBJ2-2	TRBV5-1	CASSLVFGRGQEITGELFF
TRBJ1-3	TRBV12-3/TRBV12-4	CASSSLGTSSGNTIYF
TRBJ2-1	TRBV27	CASSPAQGYEQFF
TRBJ2-2	TRBV11-1	CASSSSRAPGELFF
TRBJ1-5	TRBV7-2	CASSFLGYSNQPQHF
TRBJ2-5	TRBV15	CATSGWTSLGMLEETQYF
TRBJ2-1	TRBV7-3	CASSLNPGNEQFF
TRBJ2-1	TRBV28	CASSLGQEQFF
TRBJ2-1	TRBV7-2	CASSRQGLDNEQFF
TRBJ2-2	TRBV20-1	CSAREAGGWTGELFF